One and the same sample provided the 18 T cell receptor beta chains below, sequenced in a study of T cell repertoires in cytomegalovirus infection. TCRdb used MiXCR to reprocess the reads, holding one entry per CDR3 protein. Altogether just under 300,000 distinct CDR3 sequences are present, around 9.6% being singletons, with the ten largest covering approximately 2.3%. The sequenced sample was PBMCs. Receptors originate from a human donor in good health (CMV status not recorded). Some clones in this sample may be carry-over from other donors' samples.

The sample holds many counts of this clonotype. Here the CDR3 reads CSAYPSGAKTTGELFF. As DNA, the CDR3 is TGCAGTGCATACCCTAGCGGAGCCAAAACCACCGGGGAGCTGTTTTTT. The chain uses TRBV20-1 and TRBJ2-2; 7 nucleotides agree with TRBD2. The CDR3 is 16 amino acids. Germline CDR1 DFQATT, CDR2 SNEGSKA (reference sequence). The V and J ends lost 6 bases and 4 bases, in that order; junction bases with no gene match: 14.

There are many counts of this clonotype. The J gene is TRBJ1-5, the V gene TRBV7-2; TRBD1 agrees at 7 bases. Per germline, CDR1 SGHTA and CDR2 FQGNSA. This CDR3 has 14 amino acids. V lost 6 bases, J lost 6 bases, and 8 bases stayed unmatched. CDR3 protein: CASSPTGTGQPQHF. CDR3 bases: TGTGCCAGCAGTCCGACAGGGACGGGTCAGCCCCAGCATTTT.

Here the CDR3 DNA reads TGTGCCAGCAACAGGGACAACTATGGCTACACCTTC. Translation: CASNRDNYGYTF. The chain links TRBV28 to TRBJ1-2, with TRBD1 as a possible D gene (6 bases). Germline CDR1 is MDHEN and CDR2 is SYDVKM. The CDR3 consists of 12 residues. Trimming took 7 bases from V and 2 from J, leaving 8 bases between them.

This clonotype was observed many times. The V and J genes are TRBV29-1 and TRBJ1-2; D might be TRBD1 (5 bases). The V and J ends lost 4 bases and 2 bases respectively, with 14 bases between them. The CDR3 extends over 14 amino acids. Germline CDR1 is SQVTM and CDR2 is ANQGSEA. The CDR3 protein is CSVGRARENYGYTF. CDR3 nucleotides: TGCAGCGTTGGGAGGGCCAGGGAGAACTATGGCTACACCTTC.

The chain is built from TRBV9 and TRBJ2-1; 11 bases fit TRBD2. Per the germline V gene, CDR1 is SGDLS and CDR2 is YYNGEE. This CDR3 is built from 15 residues. Trimming took 4 bases from V and 3 from J; bases not matched to a gene: 3. The CDR3 protein is CASSWGTSGYNEQFF. DNA of the CDR3: TGTGCCAGCAGCTGGGGGACTAGCGGCTACAATGAGCAGTTCTTC.

The chain couples TRBV3-1 to TRBJ2-7; D unclear. The CDR3 runs to 12 residues. V lost 5 bases and J lost 2, with 7 bases in between. Germline V gene lookup returns CDR1 LGHDT and CDR2 YNNKEL (reference sequence). The CDR3 sequence: CASSTDTYEQYF. As DNA, the CDR3 is TGTGCCAGCAGCACTGACACCTACGAGCAGTACTTC.

The chain couples TRBV9 to TRBJ2-7; the match to TRBD2 covers 8 bases. The CDR3 totals 14 residues. With V trimmed by 3 bases and J by 0 bases, 2 bases remained unmatched. Per the germline V gene, CDR1 is SGDLS and CDR2 is YYNGEE. The chain's CDR3 is CASSGLANSYEQYF. CDR3 bases: TGTGCCAGCAGCGGACTAGCGAACTCCTACGAGCAGTACTTC.

For this clonotype: The junction and the germline gene differ at one end; a read error may be behind it. This chain joins TRBV7-7 and TRBJ2-1; 8 bases agree with TRBD1. Germline CDR1 and CDR2: SSHAT and FNYEAQ (reference sequence). This CDR3 is 16 amino acids long. This CDR3 reads CASSLPRGLGNNEQFF. The CDR3 coding sequence is TGTGCTAGCAGCTTACCCAGGGGGCTTGGAAACAATGAGCAGTTCTTC.

V and J are TRBV4-1 and TRBJ2-1; D unclear. The CDR3 sequence is 14 residues long. Per germline, CDR1 MGHRA and CDR2 YSYEKL. Trimming pared 1 base from V and 8 bases from J, leaving 12 bases between. The CDR3 DNA is TGCGCCAGCAGCCAAGGTCTCTGGGCAGATGAGCAGTTCTTC. It yields the protein CASSQGLWADEQFF.

The table lists this clonotype with a few counts. The chain uses TRBV6-2 or TRBV6-3 and TRBJ2-7; possible D gene TRBD2, 6 bases. This CDR3 is 17 amino acids long. CDR1 MNHEY and CDR2 SVGEGT come from the germline V gene. Trimming pared 5 bases from V and 2 bases from J, leaving 22 bases between. The CDR3 DNA reads as TGTGCCAGCAGTCGTGGTCCTCTAGCGAAACCCGCCTACGAGCAGTACGTC. As protein: CASSRGPLAKPAYEQYV.

In this sample, this clonotype turned up many times. A junction end diverges from the germline sequence, so it may reflect a read error. The V and J genes are TRBV28 and TRBJ2-6; no definite D call. Germline-derived CDR1 and CDR2 are MDHEN and SYDVKM. This CDR3 spans 13 amino acids. The CDR3 region is CLSMGSGANVLTF. The CDR3 DNA sequence: TGCCTTAGTATGGGCTCTGGGGCCAACGTCCTGACTTTC. Supplemented by reference TRBV28 and TRBJ2-6, the full variable domain reads DVKVTQSSRYLVKRTGEKVFLECVQDMDHENMFWYRQDPGLGLRLIYFSYDVKMKEKGDIPEGYSVSREKKERFSLILESASTNQTSMYLCLSMGSGANVLTFGAGSRLTVL.

The table lists this clonotype with many counts. The J gene is TRBJ1-1, the V gene TRBV7-9; D perhaps matches TRBD1 (5 bases). CDR1 is SEHNR, CDR2 FQNEAQ, per germline (reference sequence). CDR3 length equals 14 residues. Trimming took off 1 base at V and 5 bases at J, with 11 bases between the two ends. CDR3: CASSLDSRVTEAFF. Here the CDR3 DNA reads TGTGCCAGCAGCTTAGATAGCAGGGTGACTGAAGCTTTCTTT.

This clonotype was seen ten or more times. V is TRBV5-6 and J is TRBJ1-4; 8 nucleotides match TRBD1. CDR1 is SGHDT and CDR2 is YYEEEE in the germline V gene. V lost 4 bases and J lost 7; bases outside the gene matches: 9. The CDR3 runs to 15 residues. The CDR3 loop is CASSQQGAYSEKLFF. CDR3 sequence (DNA): TGTGCCAGCAGCCAGCAGGGGGCGTATTCTGAAAAACTGTTTTTT.

This clonotype was counted many times. CDR3 DNA: TGCAGTGCCAGGGCCTCTGGGGCCAACGTCCTGACTTTC. This translates into CSARASGANVLTF. The chain combines TRBV20-1 with TRBJ2-6, with a possible D match to TRBD1 (5 bases). In germline, CDR1 is DFQATT, CDR2 SNEGSKA (reference sequence). V was clipped by 6 bases and J by 0 bases, with 6 bases between them. The CDR3 has 13 residues.

This clonotype was seen at least ten times. This chain joins TRBV14 and TRBJ2-1; TRBD2 aligns across 10 bases. Germline V gives CDR1 SGHDN, CDR2 FVKESK. CDR3 length: 15 residues. Trimming removed 4 bases from V and 7 bases from J; junction bases left unmatched: 7. DNA of the CDR3: TGTGCCAGCAGCCCGCCGGGACTAGCGCGGAATGAGCAGTTCTTC. This sequence encodes CASSPPGLARNEQFF. The whole variable domain, remainder taken from reference TRBV14 and TRBJ2-1, is EAGVTQFPSHSVIEKGQTVTLRCDPISGHDNLYWYRRVMGKEIKFLLHFVKESKQDESGMPNNRFLAERTGGTYSTLKVQPAELEDSGVYFCASSPPGLARNEQFFGPGTRLTVL.

There are many counts of this clonotype. The chain has TRBV19 and TRBJ1-5; D uncertain. CDR1 LNHDA and CDR2 SQIVND come from the germline V gene (reference sequence). The V gene lost 6 bases and the J gene lost 1 base, with 7 bases spanning the gap. The CDR3 loop spans 13 amino acids. This chain's CDR3 is CASRQSSNQPQHF. As DNA, the CDR3 is TGTGCCAGTAGACAATCCAGCAATCAGCCCCAGCATTTT.

This clonotype came up many times. This chain joins TRBV29-1 and TRBJ2-1; tentatively, D is TRBD1 (6 bases). The V end was cut by 4 bases, the J end by 8 bases, with 9 bases between. From germline, CDR1 is SQVTM and CDR2 ANQGSEA. The CDR3 length is 11 residues. CDR3 in DNA: TGCAGCGTTGGGCCAGGGGATGAGCAGTTCTTC. It codes for CSVGPGDEQFF.

This clonotype has at least ten counts. The gene calls are TRBV20-1 and TRBJ1-6; D not resolved. Germline V gene data show CDR1 as DFQATT and CDR2 as SNEGSKA (reference sequence). Trimming removed 3 bases from V and 8 bases from J, with 14 bases in between. There are 14 residues in the CDR3. Here the CDR3 reads CSARTPSADSPLHF. CDR3 in DNA: TGCAGTGCTAGGACTCCATCGGCGGATTCACCCCTCCACTTT.